These T cell receptor beta chains were read from a single sample in a study of CD8+ T cells in alopecia areata. The table came from immunoSEQ multiplex PCR; TCRdb's copy has only in-frame clones and leaves some out. The sample yields under 200,000 clones, approximately 62% seen once. The material was CD4+ T cells sorted from blood, obtained at week 24, from a patient treated with tofacitinib. The receptors were sampled from a human donor with alopecia areata. CDR3s include the opening cysteine and the closing phenylalanine or tryptophan. The order of the fields is D gene, V gene, J gene, clone size, CDR3 length, CDR3 protein, CDR3 DNA. The D gene is left open where the match is weak. For some rows the clone size is stated as once, few or many, or as a class when expanded; others skip it.

TRBD2	TRBV2	TRBJ2-3	.	17	CASSEALASGPFDTQYF	TGTGCCAGCAGTGAAGCGCTTGCTAGCGGTCCTTTTGATACGCAGTATTTT
.	TRBV7-3	TRBJ1-1	few	14	CASRFTGWNTEAFF	TGTGCCAGCAGGTTCACCGGATGGAACACTGAAGCTTTCTTT
TRBD1	TRBV7-8	TRBJ1-1	.	15	CASSSPTGKNTEAFF	TGTGCCAGCAGTTCCCCGACAGGGAAGAACACTGAAGCTTTCTTT
.	TRBV30	TRBJ1-2	.	11	CAWSVGSDYTF	TGTGCCTGGAGTGTGGGTAGTGACTACACCTTC
TRBD1	TRBV11-3	TRBJ1-6	.	14	CASSLDRGLSPLHF	TGTGCCAGCAGCTTGGACAGGGGGCTTTCACCCCTCCACTTT
.	TRBV9	TRBJ2-5	.	14	CASSADTAGETQYF	TGTGCCAGCAGCGCCGACACCGCCGGAGAGACCCAGTACTTC
.	TRBV5-1	TRBJ2-5	.	12	CASTGNQETQYF	TGCGCCAGCACGGGAAACCAAGAGACCCAGTACTTC
.	TRBV6-1	TRBJ1-5	.	12	CASSDPYQPQHF	TGTGCCAGCAGTGACCCCTATCAGCCCCAGCATTTT
.	TRBV2	TRBJ1-1	.	12	CASLRGPGEAFF	TGTGCCAGCCTCCGCGGACCCGGAGAAGCTTTCTTT
.	TRBV13	TRBJ2-7	few	15	CASSLGPAVPYEQYF	TGTGCCAGCAGCTTAGGTCCAGCCGTACCCTACGAGCAGTACTTC
.	TRBV7-9	TRBJ1-6	.	14	CASSRTEPNSPLHF	TGTGCCAGCAGCCGGACGGAGCCGAATTCACCCCTCCACTTT
.	TRBV4-1	TRBJ2-3	.	17	CASSQHGSGSSTDTQYF	TGCGCCAGCAGCCAACATGGATCGGGGTCTTCCACAGATACGCAGTATTTT
.	TRBV29-1	TRBJ2-7	.	15	CSASRSSVATYEQYF	TGCAGCGCTTCACGGTCGAGCGTGGCAACCTACGAGCAGTACTTC
.	TRBV7-2	TRBJ2-1	few	11	CASSLTTEQFF	TGTGCCAGCAGCCTTACGACGGAGCAGTTCTTC
.	TRBV5-1	TRBJ2-3	once	15	CASSWTDPSTDTQYF	TGCGCCAGCAGCTGGACCGACCCTAGCACAGATACGCAGTATTTT
TRBD1	TRBV7-9	TRBJ1-2	.	14	CASSYNRGQDGYTF	TGTGCCAGCAGCTACAACAGGGGGCAGGATGGCTACACCTTC
.	TRBV5-4	TRBJ2-7	once	13	CASSAPPAYEQYF	TGTGCCAGCAGCGCCCCCCCCGCCTACGAGCAGTACTTC
.	TRBV4-1	TRBJ1-2	.	16	CASSPPGGAQSGGYTF	TGCGCCAGCAGCCCCCCTGGGGGGGCGCAGTCCGGTGGCTACACCTTC
.	TRBV30	TRBJ2-7	.	14	CAWSVLLGANEQYF	TGTGCCTGGAGTGTACTTCTAGGGGCTAACGAGCAGTACTTC
.	TRBV30	TRBJ2-3	.	14	CAWSETASTDTQYF	TGTGCCTGGAGTGAAACCGCTAGCACAGATACGCAGTATTTT
.	TRBV29-1	TRBJ1-4	.	16	CSVEVGGSGGIEKLFF	TGCAGCGTTGAAGTAGGAGGCTCGGGGGGGATAGAAAAACTGTTTTTT
TRBD1	TRBV5-6	TRBJ1-2	few	14	CASSLRTGKAGYTF	TGTGCCAGCAGCCTACGGACAGGGAAGGCTGGCTACACCTTC
TRBD1	TRBV7-2	TRBJ2-4	.	14	CASSFTGVANIQYF	TGTGCCAGCAGCTTCACAGGGGTTGCCAACATTCAGTACTTC
TRBD2	TRBV19	TRBJ2-3	few	16	CASSIDKRGGTDTQYF	TGTGCCAGTAGTATAGACAAGCGGGGGGGCACAGATACGCAGTATTTT
.	TRBV19	TRBJ1-1	.	15	CASSVHGLMNTEAFF	TGTGCCAGTAGCGTCCACGGCCTCATGAACACTGAAGCTTTCTTT